This T cell receptor (beta chain) was identified during a study of blood T cell repertoires in COVID-19. Authors' analysis steps: Researchers report that nucleated cell counts were estimated from reference gene primer amplification. Sequencing used immunoSEQ multiplex PCR; TCRdb keeps in-frame clones, though not all of them. V and J calls plus clone size are reproduced from that table; the DNA served to infer D and trimming. The table shows around 140,000 clones, with around 80% occurring only once. V was pared by 5 bases and J by 2 bases, with 5 bases of the junction left unmatched. The CDR3 covers 15 residues. In germline, CDR1 is SGHAT, CDR2 FQNNGV.

Sample: peripheral blood. The sequence came from a human donor with acute or convalescent COVID-19. The donor label of this sample is uncertain. The chain couples TRBV11-2 to TRBJ1-2; 10 bases line up with TRBD1. The CDR3 sequence is CASSRDRGGNYGYTF. The CDR3 coding sequence is TGTGCCAGCAGCCGGGACAGGGGCGGAAACTATGGCTACACCTTC.